The entry below gives a single T cell receptor beta chain sequence along with its context. What it binds is not known. This record belongs to a study of CD8 T cells in Susac syndrome. Regarding the study as a whole: Repertoires of Susac syndrome CD4+ T cells lacked clonal expansion.

Germline V gene lookup returns CDR1 SGHRS and CDR2 YFSETQ. V lost 6 bases, J lost 0 bases, and 12 bases lay in between. The length of the CDR3 is 14 residues. Random hexamers were used to reverse transcribe 0.5 to 1 ug of RNA. The CDR3 of TCR beta was amplified by immunoSEQ multiplex PCR across 54 Vbeta and 13 Jbeta. Using its own MiXCR run on the immunoSEQ multiplex PCR reads, TCRdb lists one record per CDR3 protein. The sample carries 150,000 to 200,000 distinct CDR3 sequences, over 75% recorded once. Negative isolation yielded CD4+ and CD8+ T cells, and FACS enriched TEMRA cells. The V gene is TRBV5-1, the J gene TRBJ2-5; D call uncertain. Sequencing input: CD4+ T cells from PBMCs. The clonotype was recovered from a human donor with Susac syndrome. CDR3 in amino acids: CASNPSVNQETQYF. The CDR3 DNA reads TGCGCCAGCAACCCTAGTGTCAACCAAGAGACCCAGTACTTC.